The 10 T cell receptor beta chains below come from one sample, sequenced in a study of T cell changes during pregnancy in multiple sclerosis. Measured with immunoSEQ multiplex PCR; TCRdb has only the in-frame clones, and not every one. The sample lists tens of thousands of clones, roughly 92% occurring once. The sequenced sample was peripheral blood, obtained after pregnancy. The receptors come from a female donor in good health, enrolled as a control in a pregnancy study.

The CDR3 loop is CASSPSTGDLRVLMDTQYF. DNA of the CDR3: TGTGCCAGCTCACCATCGACAGGGGATCTTCGAGTTCTAATGGATACGCAGTATTTT. The V call is TRBV18, the J call TRBJ2-3, with 8 nucleotides matching TRBD1. Germline-derived CDR1 and CDR2 are KGHSH and LQKENI. The CDR3 is 19 amino acids. After removal of 2 bases from V and 6 bases from J, the junction contained 19 bases not matched to a gene. The entire variable domain, with the rest obtained from reference TRBV18 and TRBJ2-3, is as follows: NAGVMQNPRHLVRRRGQEARLRCSPMKGHSHVYWYRQLPEEGLKFMVYLQKENIIDESGMPKERFSAEFPKEGPSILRIQQVVRGDSAAYFCASSPSTGDLRVLMDTQYFGPGTRLTVL.

The V call is TRBV28, the J call TRBJ2-3; tentative D call: TRBD1 (7 bases). Per the germline V gene, CDR1 is MDHEN and CDR2 is SYDVKM. This CDR3 has 15 residues. V dropped 4 bases and J dropped 1 base, with 12 bases sitting between them. CDR3 protein: CASSSDREGTDTQYF. The DNA of the CDR3 is TGTGCCAGCAGTTCCGACAGGGAGGGCACAGATACGCAGTATTTT.

The rearrangement uses TRBV11-2 and TRBJ2-7; D is unresolved. Germline V gene data show CDR1 as SGHAT and CDR2 as FQNNGV. The V end was cut by 1 base, the J end by 2 bases, with 12 bases between. The CDR3 totals 15 residues. The CDR3 coding sequence is TGTGCCAGCAGCTTAGTGCTACAGCCAACCTACGAGCAGTACTTC. It is translated as CASSLVLQPTYEQYF.

V usage is TRBV28 and J usage is TRBJ2-7, with TRBD1 identical over 7 bases. The CDR3 has 14 amino acids. Germline CDR1 and CDR2: MDHEN and SYDVKM. The trim removed 5 bases at V and 0 bases at J, leaving 4 bases unmatched. CDR3 nucleotide sequence: TGTGCCAGCAGTACCCGACAGGGCTCCTACGAGCAGTACTTC. Translated: CASSTRQGSYEQYF.

J is TRBJ1-5 and V is TRBV28; unclear D gene. The CDR3 covers 13 residues. V gave up 5 bases and J gave up 4 bases, with 9 bases separating them. Germline values: CDR1 MDHEN, CDR2 SYDVKM. As DNA, the CDR3 is TGTGCCAGCAGTCTCCTCGGGAATCAGCCCCAGCATTTT. The encoded protein is CASSLLGNQPQHF.

The chain combines TRBV2 with TRBJ1-1; perhaps TRBD1 as D (5 bases). V lost 0 bases and J 2 bases, leaving 10 bases between the germline ends. This CDR3 is 15 amino acids long. Looked up from germline, CDR1 is SNHLY and CDR2 is FYNNEI. The CDR3 region has the DNA TGTGCCAGCAGTGAAGCCCTCCAGGGAAACACTGAAGCTTTCTTT. Protein: CASSEALQGNTEAFF.

The CDR3 protein is CASSRRRGNNEQFF. The CDR3 nucleotides read TGTGCCAGCAGTCGACGCAGGGGAAACAATGAGCAGTTCTTC. V is TRBV28 and J is TRBJ2-1; the D gene is possibly TRBD1 (6 bases). Germline loops: CDR1 MDHEN, CDR2 SYDVKM. V was trimmed by 5 bases and J by 5 bases, leaving 13 bases between them. The CDR3 is 14 amino acids. The variable domain in full, with the rest retrieved from reference TRBV28 and TRBJ2-1, is DVKVTQSSRYLVKRTGEKVFLECVQDMDHENMFWYRQDPGLGLRLIYFSYDVKMKEKGDIPEGYSVSREKKERFSLILESASTNQTSMYLCASSRRRGNNEQFFGPGTRLTVL.

The CDR3 is CASRNPGVNTIYF. The CDR3 nucleotides are TGTGCCAGCAGAAACCCGGGGGTTAACACCATATATTTT. The chain joins TRBV28 to TRBJ1-3; D is perhaps TRBD1 (5 bases). CDR3 length equals 13 residues. Trimming took 6 bases from V and 7 from J, leaving 13 bases between them. Germline loops: CDR1 MDHEN, CDR2 SYDVKM.

The chain joins TRBV19 to TRBJ1-5, with 7 bases that match TRBD1. Germline trimming cut 5 bases from V and 4 bases from J; bases unmatched to any gene: 5. Germline-derived CDR1 and CDR2 are LNHDA and SQIVND (reference sequence). The CDR3 is 14 residues long. For the CDR3, the DNA is TGTGCCAGTAGTTTCCAACAGGGGAATCAGCCCCAGCATTTT. Translated, it gives CASSFQQGNQPQHF.

This chain uses TRBV5-5 with TRBJ1-1; D is unresolved. CDR3 length equals 14 residues. V lost 2 bases and J lost 1, with 9 bases in between. Germline V lookup: CDR1 SGHKS, CDR2 YYEKEE (reference sequence). DNA for the CDR3: TGTGCCAGCAGCTTTGCGAGTTCGAACACTGAAGCTTTCTTT. As protein: CASSFASSNTEAFF. Complete variable domain (other parts from reference TRBV5-5 and TRBJ1-1): DAGVTQSPTHLIKTRGQQVTLRCSPISGHKSVSWYQQVLGQGPQFIFQYYEKEERGRGNFPDRFSARQFPNYSSELNVNALLLGDSALYLCASSFASSNTEAFFGQGTRLTVV.